Presented here are 25 T cell receptor beta chains from one specimen sequenced in a study of siplizumab effects on memory and regulatory T cells (dated by TCRdb to the late 2010s). The library came from the immunoSEQ multiplex PCR assay. This immuneACCESS table, as held by TCRdb, lists in-frame sequences with V and J called but not all clones. Of the missing ones, under half trace to an unresolved V gene in checked studies; the others have no known cause. The table for this sample lists roughly 100,000 clones; over 95% of them were counted only once. The ten top clones hold 0.031% of the sample. Sequenced: naive CD4+ T cells sorted from blood. The cell subset or site label for this specimen denotes: unstimulated naive T cells. The receptors were gathered from a human donor in good health.

The rearrangement uses TRBV4-3 and TRBJ1-6, with D tentatively TRBD1 (6 bases). Germline V gene sequence: CDR1 LGHNA, CDR2 YSLEER. The ends were cut back, 4 bases at V and 4 bases at J, with 17 bases in the middle. This CDR3 spans 17 amino acids. This CDR3 is CASSRGGGTPYNSPLHF. DNA for the CDR3: TGCGCCAGCAGCCGCGGAGGGGGGACACCTTATAATTCACCCCTCCACTTT.

This chain joins TRBV20-1 and TRBJ1-5; D unresolved. The CDR3 is made up of 11 amino acids. Germline CDR1 and CDR2: DFQATT and SNEGSKA (reference sequence). The V and J ends lost 3 bases and 6 bases respectively, with 6 bases between them. As DNA, the CDR3 is TGCAGTGCTAGTGTAGGTCAGCCCCAGCATTTT. Its protein product is CSASVGQPQHF.

This chain joins TRBV6-1 and TRBJ2-7, with a possible D match to TRBD2 (6 bases). The CDR3 runs to 11 residues. Germline CDR1 and CDR2: MNHNS and SASEGT. Trimming pared 5 bases from V and 7 bases from J, leaving 9 bases between. The CDR3: CASSSRGEQYF. CDR3 bases: TGTGCCAGCAGTTCCCGGGGGGAGCAGTACTTC.

Here the CDR3 DNA reads TGTGCCAGCAGTTTGATAGGGGGGTCCTACGAGCAGTACTTC. Protein: CASSLIGGSYEQYF. The chain carries TRBV28 and TRBJ2-7; D could derive from TRBD1 or TRBD2 (6 bases each). Germline V gene lookup returns CDR1 MDHEN and CDR2 SYDVKM. V was pared by 3 bases and J by 1 base, with 10 bases between. This CDR3 spans 14 amino acids.

The rearrangement joins TRBV5-1 to TRBJ2-7, with 8 bases matching TRBD2. This CDR3 spans 15 amino acids. V was pared by 5 bases and J by 3 bases, with 10 bases of the junction left unmatched. Germline loops: CDR1 SGHRS, CDR2 YFSETQ. CDR3 loop: CASSEAAGGYYEQYF. CDR3 nucleotides: TGCGCCAGCAGTGAGGCTGCGGGGGGCTACTACGAGCAGTACTTC.

V is TRBV19 and J is TRBJ2-1, with unresolved D. The CDR3 spans 12 residues. The germline gives CDR1 LNHDA, CDR2 SQIVND (reference sequence). Trimming left V 3 bases short and J 5 bases short, with 5 bases between. CDR3 DNA: TGTGCCAGTAGTATTGGGAACAATGAGCAGTTCTTC. Its protein product is CASSIGNNEQFF. The variable domain in full, with the rest retrieved from reference TRBV19 and TRBJ2-1, is DGGITQSPKYLFRKEGQNVTLSCEQNLNHDAMYWYRQDPGQGLRLIYYSQIVNDFQKGDIAEGYSVSREKKESFPLTVTSAQKNPTAFYLCASSIGNNEQFFGPGTRLTVL.

CDR3: CASSNGLAYEQYF. The CDR3 coding sequence is TGTGCCAGCAGCAACGGACTAGCCTACGAGCAGTACTTC. The J gene is TRBJ2-7, the V gene TRBV11-2; TRBD2 aligns across 7 bases. The CDR3 length is 13 residues. J gave up 2 bases and V 5 bases, and 3 bases lay outside the gene matches. Germline V gene data show CDR1 as SGHAT and CDR2 as FQNNGV.

This chain joins TRBV25-1 and TRBJ2-3; no clear D gene. V was pared by 3 bases and J by 4 bases, with 8 bases between. Germline assignment: CDR1 MGHDK and CDR2 SYGVNS. CDR3 length equals 13 residues. The CDR3 region is CASSDALSDTQYF. The CDR3 region has the DNA TGTGCCAGCAGTGACGCATTGTCAGATACGCAGTATTTT.

This clone was seen only once. The V gene is TRBV14, the J gene TRBJ1-1; no clear D. CDR1 and CDR2 from the germline V gene are SGHDN and FVKESK. CDR3 length equals 14 residues. V was cut by 0 bases and J by 1 base, with 6 bases left in between. CDR3 protein: CASSQDGKNTEAFF. CDR3 nucleotides: TGTGCCAGCAGCCAAGACGGTAAGAACACTGAAGCTTTCTTT.

V and J are TRBV27 and TRBJ2-2; D could derive from TRBD1 or TRBD2 (6 bases each). The CDR3 covers 16 residues. Per the germline V gene, CDR1 is MNHEY and CDR2 is SMNVEV (reference sequence). Trimming cost V 6 bases and J 1 base, with 15 bases left between them. CDR3 sequence: CASSQGGLLNTGELFF. Written as DNA, the CDR3 is TGTGCCAGCAGCCAAGGGGGACTTCTGAACACCGGGGAGCTGTTTTTT.

The chain couples TRBV2 to TRBJ1-6, with a tentative D call TRBD1 (6 bases). The V end was cut by 1 base, the J end by 12 bases, with 22 bases between. This CDR3 has 17 residues. The germline gives CDR1 SNHLY, CDR2 FYNNEI. In DNA form, the CDR3 reads TGTGCCAGCAGTGAAGTAAGGCGAAGACAGGTGACGGGACCCCTCCACTTT. As protein: CASSEVRRRQVTGPLHF. Based on the CDR3 plus reference TRBV2 and TRBJ1-6, the full variable domain is EPEVTQTPSHQVTQMGQEVILRCVPISNHLYFYWYRQILGQKVEFLVSFYNNEISEKSEIFDDQFSVERPDGSNFTLKIRSTKLEDSAMYFCASSEVRRRQVTGPLHFGNGTRLTVT.

The J gene is TRBJ1-2, the V gene TRBV19; perhaps TRBD1 as D (5 bases). CDR1 LNHDA and CDR2 SQIVND come from the germline V gene (reference sequence). The CDR3 is 13 residues long. Trimming took off 5 bases at V and 4 bases at J, with 11 bases between the two ends. CDR3 region: CASSSQGIYGYTF. CDR3 sequence (DNA): TGTGCCAGTAGTTCCCAGGGTATCTATGGCTACACCTTC.

The V gene is TRBV5-1, the J gene TRBJ2-1; tentative D call: TRBD1 (5 bases). The CDR3 spans 17 residues. With 5 bases removed from V and 0 bases from J, the gap between germline ends came to 18 bases. Looked up from germline, CDR1 is SGHRS and CDR2 is YFSETQ. The CDR3 DNA sequence: TGCGCCAGCAGGTATACCCAGGGCCTAAGCTCCTACAATGAGCAGTTCTTC. This codes for CASRYTQGLSSYNEQFF.

This clone showed up just once. The chain uses TRBV10-3 and TRBJ2-5; TRBD1 matches at 7 bases. Germline assignment: CDR1 ENHRY and CDR2 SYGVKD. With V trimmed by 6 bases and J by 3 bases, 10 bases remained unmatched. The CDR3 contains 15 residues. CDR3 sequence (DNA): TGTGCCATCAGCGAGGGGGCCTTGGGGGAAGAGACCCAGTACTTC. This translates into CAISEGALGEETQYF.

The chain is built from TRBV10-3 and TRBJ1-4; TRBD1 matches 11 bases. The V segment lost 2 bases and the J segment 7 bases; nucleotides outside the gene matches: 3. Looked up from germline, CDR1 is ENHRY and CDR2 is SYGVKD. This CDR3 contains 15 residues. This CDR3 is CAISEGQGAGEKLFF. The CDR3 region has the DNA TGTGCCATCAGTGAGGGACAGGGGGCTGGTGAAAAACTGTTTTTT.

The J gene is TRBJ2-3, the V gene TRBV10-3, with 7 bases that match TRBD2. Trimming removed 0 bases from V and 3 bases from J; junction bases left unmatched: 3. In germline, CDR1 is ENHRY, CDR2 SYGVKD. This CDR3 is built from 15 residues. The CDR3 bases are TGTGCCATCAGTGAGTCCGGGGGGACGACAGATACGCAGTATTTT. Residues: CAISESGGTTDTQYF.

V gene TRBV30 combines with J gene TRBJ2-2; no clear D. Germline V lookup: CDR1 GTSNPN, CDR2 SVGIG (reference sequence). The V end lost 2 bases, the J end lost 5 bases, and 6 bases lay between the germline ends. The CDR3 runs to 12 residues. The CDR3 DNA is TGTGCCTGGAGTCCAGGAACCGGGGAGCTGTTTTTT. Encoded protein: CAWSPGTGELFF.

This rearrangement joins TRBV5-4 to TRBJ2-5; the match to TRBD1 covers 9 bases. The length of the CDR3 is 15 residues. Germline V gene lookup returns CDR1 SGHNT and CDR2 YYREEE (reference sequence). With 2 bases clipped from V and 1 base from J, the junction kept 3 bases outside the gene matches. CDR3 bases: TGTGCCAGCAGCTTACGACAGGGGGGCCAAGAGACCCAGTACTTC. It codes for CASSLRQGGQETQYF.

This clone appeared once. The chain has TRBV6-4 and TRBJ2-2; perhaps TRBD1 as D (5 bases). V lost 4 bases, J lost 0 bases, and 9 bases lay in between. Germline assignment: CDR1 MRHNA and CDR2 SNTAGT. The CDR3 sequence is 15 residues long. The CDR3 DNA is TGTGCCAGCAGTGCTGACAGCCCGAACACCGGGGAGCTGTTTTTT. Residues: CASSADSPNTGELFF.

The chain has TRBV4-3 and TRBJ2-7; TRBD1 is a possible D gene (5 bases). V lost 5 bases, J lost 2 bases, and 16 bases lay in between. This CDR3 contains 15 residues. CDR1 is LGHNA and CDR2 is YSLEER in the germline V gene. The DNA for the CDR3 is TGCGCCAGCAGCACAGGTGGTGATAATACCTACGAGCAGTACTTC. It is translated as CASSTGGDNTYEQYF.

The gene calls are TRBV27 and TRBJ2-7; 13 nucleotides match TRBD2. In germline, CDR1 is MNHEY, CDR2 SMNVEV (reference sequence). The CDR3 has 15 residues. With V trimmed by 6 bases and J by 5 bases, 7 bases remained unmatched. The CDR3 DNA is TGTGCCAGCAGCCAACTAGCGGGGGGGACCCACGAGCAGTACTTC. This gives the protein CASSQLAGGTHEQYF.

The V call is TRBV6-6, the J call TRBJ1-3; TRBD1 matches 10 bases. Germline V gene sequence: CDR1 MNHNY, CDR2 SVGAGI (reference sequence). V gave up 6 bases and J gave up 10 bases; unmatched junction bases: 9. This CDR3 region has 14 residues. For the CDR3, the DNA is TGTGCCAGCAGCTTCGACAGGGGGCAGAAAACCATATATTTT. Translated, it gives CASSFDRGQKTIYF.

The V call is TRBV9, the J call TRBJ1-2; D is possibly TRBD1 (5 bases). CDR3 length equals 13 residues. The V gene's germline CDR1 is SGDLS and CDR2 YYNGEE. The V and J ends lost 4 bases and 3 bases respectively, with 10 bases between them. For the CDR3, the DNA is TGTGCCAGCAGCCGCGGGGCGGACTATGGCTACACCTTC. It yields the protein CASSRGADYGYTF.

This rearrangement joins TRBV9 to TRBJ2-2; either TRBD1 or TRBD2 may supply D (5 bases each). The CDR3 consists of 18 residues. Germline CDR1 and CDR2: SGDLS and YYNGEE. With 5 bases removed from V and 4 bases from J, the gap between germline ends came to 24 bases. The CDR3 is CASRGPVFGAAGTGELFF. The CDR3 DNA reads as TGTGCCAGCAGGGGGCCGGTTTTTGGGGCCGCGGGCACCGGGGAGCTGTTTTTT.

The chain links TRBV19 to TRBJ1-2; D not resolved. The CDR3 consists of 14 residues. Germline assignment: CDR1 LNHDA and CDR2 SQIVND (reference sequence). With 3 bases removed from V and 4 bases from J, the gap between germline ends came to 12 bases. In nucleotides, the CDR3 is TGTGCCAGTAGTATGATTGGGCGGGCCTATGGCTACACCTTC. This codes for CASSMIGRAYGYTF.